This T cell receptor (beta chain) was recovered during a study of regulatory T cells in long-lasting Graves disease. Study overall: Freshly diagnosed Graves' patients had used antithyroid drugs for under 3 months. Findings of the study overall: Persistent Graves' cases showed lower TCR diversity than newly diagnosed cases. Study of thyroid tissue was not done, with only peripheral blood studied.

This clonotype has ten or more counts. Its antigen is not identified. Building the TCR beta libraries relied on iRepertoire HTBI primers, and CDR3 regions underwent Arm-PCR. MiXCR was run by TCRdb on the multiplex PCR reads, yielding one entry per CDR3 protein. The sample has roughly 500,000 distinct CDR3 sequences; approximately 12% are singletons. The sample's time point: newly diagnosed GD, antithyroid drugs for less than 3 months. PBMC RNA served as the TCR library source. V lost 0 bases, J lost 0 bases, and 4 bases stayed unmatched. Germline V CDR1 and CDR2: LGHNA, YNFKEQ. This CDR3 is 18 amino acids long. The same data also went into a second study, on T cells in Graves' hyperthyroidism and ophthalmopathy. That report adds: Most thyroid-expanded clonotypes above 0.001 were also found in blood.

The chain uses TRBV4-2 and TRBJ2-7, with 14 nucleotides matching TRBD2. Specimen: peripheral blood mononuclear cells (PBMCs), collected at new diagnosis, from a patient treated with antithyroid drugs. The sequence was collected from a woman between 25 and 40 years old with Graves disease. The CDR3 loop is CASSQEPTSGRASYEQYF. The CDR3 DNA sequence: TGTGCCAGCAGCCAAGAGCCGACTAGCGGGAGGGCCTCCTACGAGCAGTACTTC.